This TCR beta chain stems from a study of shared clonotypes between healthy human individuals. Points from the study as a whole: Generally, naive subsets (rather than memory subsets) showed larger estimated richness. Naive CD4 clonotypes were shared across a handful of donors at roughly 5%.

Profiled with immunoSEQ multiplex PCR; TCRdb holds only in-frame clones, not every one. The table includes about 1,800,000 clones, less than 95% detected once. The V segment lost 0 bases and the J segment 1 base; nucleotides outside the gene matches: 5. Germline CDR1 reads MNHEY; CDR2 reads SVGAGI. CDR3 length: 16 amino acids. Terminally differentiated effector memory CD45RA+ cells were excluded from the naive CD8 cells, which were CD45RO-negative and positively selected for CCR7. To note about this clone: Its antigen is currently unknown.

The clonotype was recovered from a man between 18 and 29 years old in good health. The chain uses TRBV6-5 and TRBJ2-5, with 7 bases identical to TRBD1. The sequenced material came from naive CD8+ T cells sorted from blood. In nucleotides, the CDR3 is TGTGCCAGCAGTTACTCGGGGGACAGTCTCCAAGAGACCCAGTACTTC. It is translated as CASSYSGDSLQETQYF.